The table lists the clone carrying this TCR beta chain with a few counts. In germline, CDR1 is SGHTA, CDR2 FQGNSA. The CDR3 runs 13 residues. The germline V and J ends were trimmed by 5 bases and 16 bases, with 21 bases remaining between them. TCRdb called the RT-PCR reads again in MiXCR, with one record for every CDR3 protein. The sample shows roughly 500,000 distinct CDR3 sequences, less than 25% of them seen only once. The data derive from a study of response to subunit inactivated influenza vaccine. The same sample was also used in a study of T cells expressing NK-cell markers. That study adds: With UMIs, 5'RACE template switching was used to make TCR beta cDNA.

The sequenced sample was CD4+ T cells sorted from PBMCs, obtained 11 to 12 days after vaccination. The clonotype was recovered from a man in his fifties who received an inactivated influenza vaccine. This chain joins TRBV7-2 and TRBJ1-3; D might be TRBD1 (5 bases). The CDR3, as DNA: TGTGCCAGCAGCGGGATGCGAGTTGGGGCTCCGTATTTT. It codes for CASSGMRVGAPYF. The complete variable domain, with remaining parts taken from reference TRBV7-2 and TRBJ1-3, reads GAGVSQSPSNKVTEKGKDVELRCDPISGHTALYWYRQSLGQGLEFLIYFQGNSAPDKSGLPSDRFSAERTGGSVSTLTIQRTQQEDSAVYLCASSGMRVGAPYFGEGSWLTVV.